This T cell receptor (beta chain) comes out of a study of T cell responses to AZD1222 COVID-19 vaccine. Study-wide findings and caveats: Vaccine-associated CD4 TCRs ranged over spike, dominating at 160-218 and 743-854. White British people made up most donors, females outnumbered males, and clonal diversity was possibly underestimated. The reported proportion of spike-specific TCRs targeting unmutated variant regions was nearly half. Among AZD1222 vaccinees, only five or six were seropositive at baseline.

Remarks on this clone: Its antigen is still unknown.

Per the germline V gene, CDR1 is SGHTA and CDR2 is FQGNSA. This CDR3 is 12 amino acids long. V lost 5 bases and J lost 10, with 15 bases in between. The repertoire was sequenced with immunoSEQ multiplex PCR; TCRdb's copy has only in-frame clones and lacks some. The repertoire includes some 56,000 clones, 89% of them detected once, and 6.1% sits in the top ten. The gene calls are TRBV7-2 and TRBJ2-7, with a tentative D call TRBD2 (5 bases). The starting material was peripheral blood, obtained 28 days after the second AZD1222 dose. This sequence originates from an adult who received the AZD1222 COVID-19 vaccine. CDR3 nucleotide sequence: TGTGCCAGCAGCAAGGTCCGGACTCCTCAGTACTTC. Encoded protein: CASSKVRTPQYF.